This is a list of T cell receptor beta chains from one sample in a study of blood T cell repertoires in COVID-19. Generated by immunoSEQ multiplex PCR, the TCRdb table keeps only in-frame clones and is missing some. The sample shows about 49,000 clones, 70% to 90% of them seen only once. Sample: peripheral blood. Source of these receptors: a man of 80 years or more with acute or convalescent COVID-19. The CDR3 runs from the conserved cysteine through the conserved F or W. The order of the fields is J gene, CDR3 length, clone size, V gene, CDR3 protein. Clone size is stated in some rows and not others, as once, few, many or a class when expanded.

j_gene: TRBJ2-3
len: 18
abundance: once
v_gene: TRBV5-6
CDR3aa: CASSLPARDLLSTDTQYF

j_gene: TRBJ1-2
len: 16
abundance: once
v_gene: TRBV28
CDR3aa: CASSHGGGQGSYGYTF

j_gene: TRBJ1-1
len: 12
abundance: .
v_gene: TRBV6-2/TRBV6-3
CDR3aa: CASSLRQTEAFF

j_gene: TRBJ2-2
len: 14
abundance: .
v_gene: TRBV9
CDR3aa: CASSTQTGSGELFF

j_gene: TRBJ1-1
len: 12
abundance: .
v_gene: TRBV19
CDR3aa: CASTDRNTEAFF

j_gene: TRBJ1-1
len: 14
abundance: .
v_gene: TRBV6-5
CDR3aa: CASSRGQGHAEAFF

j_gene: TRBJ1-1
len: 14
abundance: .
v_gene: TRBV19
CDR3aa: CASSIGGIGTEAFF

j_gene: TRBJ2-7
len: 14
abundance: .
v_gene: TRBV6-1
CDR3aa: CASSEEGPTYEQYF

j_gene: TRBJ2-3
len: 13
abundance: few
v_gene: TRBV12-3/TRBV12-4
CDR3aa: CASTRDLQDTQYF

j_gene: TRBJ1-2
len: 14
abundance: .
v_gene: TRBV6-5
CDR3aa: CASSFGDRANGYTF

j_gene: TRBJ1-5
len: 13
abundance: .
v_gene: TRBV3-1/TRBV3-2
CDR3aa: CASSQDREQPQHF

j_gene: TRBJ1-2
len: 14
abundance: .
v_gene: TRBV7-9
CDR3aa: CASSPTDRNYGYTF

j_gene: TRBJ1-4
len: 16
abundance: few
v_gene: TRBV3-1/TRBV3-2
CDR3aa: CASSQEFGTGVEKLFF

j_gene: TRBJ2-1
len: 15
abundance: .
v_gene: TRBV10-3
CDR3aa: CAISESTRLVNEQFF

j_gene: TRBJ1-5
len: 15
abundance: .
v_gene: TRBV19
CDR3aa: CASSTTGGAGQPQHF

j_gene: TRBJ1-5
len: 15
abundance: .
v_gene: TRBV6-5
CDR3aa: CASRSGGNSNQPQHF

j_gene: TRBJ1-2
len: 15
abundance: .
v_gene: TRBV2
CDR3aa: CASSGDRAPNYGYTF

j_gene: TRBJ1-1
len: 13
abundance: .
v_gene: TRBV7-6
CDR3aa: CASSTDREAPRIF

j_gene: TRBJ1-3
len: 15
abundance: .
v_gene: TRBV5-1
CDR3aa: CASSSDRVSGNTIYF

j_gene: TRBJ2-5
len: 16
abundance: once
v_gene: TRBV5-1
CDR3aa: CASSLGRQGGQETQYF

j_gene: TRBJ2-7
len: 14
abundance: .
v_gene: TRBV18
CDR3aa: CASSPTNRFYEQYF

j_gene: TRBJ2-1
len: 14
abundance: once
v_gene: TRBV7-2
CDR3aa: CASSLPDWYNEQFF

j_gene: TRBJ1-5
len: 15
abundance: .
v_gene: TRBV28
CDR3aa: CASNRPGQGFQPQHF

j_gene: TRBJ1-2
len: 14
abundance: .
v_gene: TRBV27
CDR3aa: CASRRQGGKYGYTF

j_gene: TRBJ2-2
len: 15
abundance: .
v_gene: TRBV11-2
CDR3aa: CASSERAGITGELFF

j_gene: TRBJ2-3
len: 14
abundance: .
v_gene: TRBV7-9
CDR3aa: CASSLAGVSDTQYF

j_gene: TRBJ2-3
len: 14
abundance: .
v_gene: TRBV7-9
CDR3aa: CASTASGGADTQYF

j_gene: TRBJ2-7
len: 11
abundance: .
v_gene: TRBV12-3/TRBV12-4
CDR3aa: CASSFSYEQYF

j_gene: TRBJ1-5
len: 13
abundance: .
v_gene: TRBV2
CDR3aa: CASSEDRAQPQHF

j_gene: TRBJ2-5
len: 13
abundance: .
v_gene: TRBV11-2
CDR3aa: CASSPGNRETQYF

j_gene: TRBJ1-2
len: 18
abundance: .
v_gene: TRBV18
CDR3aa: CASSHTATGTGDFYGYTF

j_gene: TRBJ1-2
len: 13
abundance: .
v_gene: TRBV19
CDR3aa: CASSQGRQGVYTF

j_gene: TRBJ2-5
len: 13
abundance: .
v_gene: TRBV7-9
CDR3aa: CASGPDREETQYF

j_gene: TRBJ2-3
len: 15
abundance: .
v_gene: TRBV5-1
CDR3aa: CASSSRPGGADTQYF

j_gene: TRBJ1-3
len: 15
abundance: .
v_gene: TRBV5-1
CDR3aa: CASSLTVSSGNTIYF

j_gene: TRBJ1-3
len: 16
abundance: .
v_gene: TRBV5-4
CDR3aa: CASSPGQAHSGNTIYF

j_gene: TRBJ1-4
len: 12
abundance: .
v_gene: TRBV2
CDR3aa: CASGLEGGKLFF